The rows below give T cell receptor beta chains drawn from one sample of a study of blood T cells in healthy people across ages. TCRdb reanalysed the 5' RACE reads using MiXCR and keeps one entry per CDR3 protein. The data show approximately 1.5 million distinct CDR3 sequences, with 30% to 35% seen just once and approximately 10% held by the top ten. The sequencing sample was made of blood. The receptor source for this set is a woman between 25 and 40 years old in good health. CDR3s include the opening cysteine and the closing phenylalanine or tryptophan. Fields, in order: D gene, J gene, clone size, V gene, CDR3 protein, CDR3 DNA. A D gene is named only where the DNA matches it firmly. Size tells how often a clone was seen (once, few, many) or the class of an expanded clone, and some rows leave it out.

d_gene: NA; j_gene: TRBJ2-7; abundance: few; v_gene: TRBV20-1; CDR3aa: CSARDKQFYEQYF; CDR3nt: TGCAGTGCTAGAGATAAACAGTTCTACGAGCAGTACTTC
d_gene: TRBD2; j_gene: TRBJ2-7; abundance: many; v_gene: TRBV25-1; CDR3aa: CASSEGLAGTYEQYF; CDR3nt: TGTGCCAGCAGTGAAGGACTAGCGGGAACCTACGAGCAGTACTTC
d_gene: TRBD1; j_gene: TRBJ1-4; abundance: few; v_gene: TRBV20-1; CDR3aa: CSARTGGPNEKLFF; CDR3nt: TGCAGTGCTCGAACAGGGGGGCCTAATGAAAAACTGTTTTTT
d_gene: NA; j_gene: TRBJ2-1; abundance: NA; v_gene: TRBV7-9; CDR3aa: CASSLAPVWQGGNEQFF; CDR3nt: TGTGCCAGCAGCTTAGCGCCAGTTTGGCAGGGGGGCAATGAGCAGTTCTTC
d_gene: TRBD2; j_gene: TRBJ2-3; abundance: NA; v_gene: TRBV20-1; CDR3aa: CSAFPGLAGNTQYF; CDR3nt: TGCAGTGCATTCCCCGGGCTAGCGGGAAATACGCAGTATTTT
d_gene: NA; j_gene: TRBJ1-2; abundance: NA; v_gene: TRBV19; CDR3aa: CASSTLDSSNYGYTF; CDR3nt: TGTGCCAGTAGTACTTTGGACAGCTCTAACTATGGCTACACCTTT
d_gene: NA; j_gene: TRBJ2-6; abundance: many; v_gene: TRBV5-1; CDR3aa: CASSLASGANVLTF; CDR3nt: TGTGCCAGCAGCTTAGCGTCTGGGGCCAACGTCCTGACTTTC
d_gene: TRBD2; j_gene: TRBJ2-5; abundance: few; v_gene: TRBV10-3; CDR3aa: CAIQAGDFTQYF; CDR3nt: TGTGCCATTCAGGCGGGGGACTTCACCCAGTACTTC
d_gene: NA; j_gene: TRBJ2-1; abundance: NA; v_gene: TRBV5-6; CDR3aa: CASSLVNLYEQFF; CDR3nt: TGTGCCAGCAGCTTGGTGAACTTGTACGAGCAGTTCTTC
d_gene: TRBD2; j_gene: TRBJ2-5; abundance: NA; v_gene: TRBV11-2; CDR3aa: CASSLLTGGQETQYF; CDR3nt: TGTGCCAGCAGCTTACTTACGGGAGGCCAAGAGACCCAGTACTTC
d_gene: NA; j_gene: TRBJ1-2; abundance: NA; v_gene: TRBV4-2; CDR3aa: CASSQETGAAASTNYGYTF; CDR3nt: TGTGCCAGCAGCCAAGAAACGGGCGCGGCAGCCTCTACTAACTATGGCTACACCTTC
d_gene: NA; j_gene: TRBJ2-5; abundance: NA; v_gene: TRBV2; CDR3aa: CASSNSETQYF; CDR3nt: TGTGCCAGCTCAAATTCCGAGACCCAGTACTTC
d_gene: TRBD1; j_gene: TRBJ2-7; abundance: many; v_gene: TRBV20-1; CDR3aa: CSAAFPGQGSEQYF; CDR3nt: TGCAGTGCTGCATTTCCGGGACAGGGGAGCGAGCAGTACTTC
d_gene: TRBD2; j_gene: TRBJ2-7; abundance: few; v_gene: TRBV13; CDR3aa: CASRRLGGGQGEQYF; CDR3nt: TGTGCCAGCAGACGACTAGGCGGGGGGCAGGGAGAGCAGTACTTC
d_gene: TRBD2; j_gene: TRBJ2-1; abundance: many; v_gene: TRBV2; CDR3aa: CASTRLAGVNNEQFF; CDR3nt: TGTGCCAGCACCCGCCTAGCGGGAGTAAACAATGAGCAGTTCTTC
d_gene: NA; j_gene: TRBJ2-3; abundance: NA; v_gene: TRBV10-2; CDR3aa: CASIKGEGGARDTQYF; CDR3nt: TGCGCCAGCATCAAGGGGGAAGGGGGGGCAAGAGATACGCAGTATTTT
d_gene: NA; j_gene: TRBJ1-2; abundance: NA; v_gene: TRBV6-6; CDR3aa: CASAQGLSYGYTF; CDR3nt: TGTGCCAGCGCACAGGGATTAAGCTATGGCTACACCTTC
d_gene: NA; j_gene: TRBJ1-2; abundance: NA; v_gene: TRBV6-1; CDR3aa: CASSESLPSDYTF; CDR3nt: TGTGCCAGCAGTGAAAGCCTTCCCAGTGACTACACCTTC
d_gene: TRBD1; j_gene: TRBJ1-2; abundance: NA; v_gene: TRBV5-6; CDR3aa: CASSTGTGGIYGYTF; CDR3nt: TGTGCCAGCAGCACGGGGACAGGGGGCATCTATGGCTACACCTTC
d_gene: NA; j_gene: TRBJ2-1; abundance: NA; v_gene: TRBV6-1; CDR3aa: CASSGGGHSYNEQFF; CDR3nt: TGTGCCAGCAGTGGTGGCGGTCACTCCTACAATGAGCAGTTCTTC
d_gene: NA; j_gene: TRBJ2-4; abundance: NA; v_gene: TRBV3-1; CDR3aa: CASSRGGNSAKNIQYF; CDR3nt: TGTGCCAGCAGCCGGGGCGGCAATTCAGCCAAAAACATTCAGTACTTC
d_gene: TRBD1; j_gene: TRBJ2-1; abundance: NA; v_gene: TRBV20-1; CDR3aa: CSASGYRGRYEQFF; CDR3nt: TGCAGTGCTAGCGGGTACAGGGGGCGATATGAGCAGTTCTTC
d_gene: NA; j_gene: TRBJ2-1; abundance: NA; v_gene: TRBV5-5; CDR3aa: CASSLTTSEGETQFF; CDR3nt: TGTGCCAGCAGCTTGACGACTAGTGAGGGTGAGACCCAGTTCTTC
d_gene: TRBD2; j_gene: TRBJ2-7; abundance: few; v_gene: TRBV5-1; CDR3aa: CASSFGRLAGGLEQYF; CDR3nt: TGCGCCAGCAGCTTCGGGAGACTAGCGGGAGGGCTCGAGCAGTACTTC
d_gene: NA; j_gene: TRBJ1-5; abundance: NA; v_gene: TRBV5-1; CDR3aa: CASSFGDNQPQHF; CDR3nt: TGCGCCAGCAGCTTCGGGGATAATCAGCCCCAGCATTTT
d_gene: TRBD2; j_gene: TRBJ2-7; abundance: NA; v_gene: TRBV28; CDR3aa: CASRVAGGYSYEQYF; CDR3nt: TGTGCCAGCAGGGTAGCGGGGGGCTACTCCTACGAGCAGTACTTC
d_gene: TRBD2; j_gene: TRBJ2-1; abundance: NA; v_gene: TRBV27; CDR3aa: CASSFSGSSNEQFF; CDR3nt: TGTGCCAGCAGTTTTAGCGGGAGTTCCAATGAGCAGTTCTTC
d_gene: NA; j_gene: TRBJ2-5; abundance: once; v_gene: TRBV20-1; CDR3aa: CSARKTIRETQYF; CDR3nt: TGCAGTGCTAGAAAAACCATACGAGAGACCCAGTACTTC
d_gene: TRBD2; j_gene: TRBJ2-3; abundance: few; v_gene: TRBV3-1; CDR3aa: CASSLSSGGPADTQYF; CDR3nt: TGTGCCAGCAGCCTAAGTAGCGGGGGACCAGCAGATACGCAGTATTTT
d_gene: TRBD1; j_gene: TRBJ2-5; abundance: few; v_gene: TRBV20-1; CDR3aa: CSAPKGQGPETQYF; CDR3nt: TGCAGTGCGCCCAAGGGACAGGGTCCGGAGACCCAGTACTTC
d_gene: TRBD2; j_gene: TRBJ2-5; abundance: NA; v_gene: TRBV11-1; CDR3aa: CASNKLGLAETQYF; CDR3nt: TGTGCCAGCAACAAGCTGGGACTAGCGGAGACCCAGTACTTC
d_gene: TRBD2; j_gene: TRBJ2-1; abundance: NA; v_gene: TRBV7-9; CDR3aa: CASSFGTSGGSNNEQFF; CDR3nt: TGTGCCAGCAGCTTTGGGACTAGCGGGGGGTCTAACAATGAGCAGTTCTTC
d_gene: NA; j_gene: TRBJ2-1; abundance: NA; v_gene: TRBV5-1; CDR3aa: CASSTSDYNEQFF; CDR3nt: TGCGCCAGCAGTACGTCAGATTACAATGAGCAGTTCTTC
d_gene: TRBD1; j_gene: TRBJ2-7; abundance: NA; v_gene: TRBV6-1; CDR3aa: CASSDMDRGHEQYF; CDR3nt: TGTGCCAGCAGTGATATGGACAGGGGCCACGAGCAGTACTTC
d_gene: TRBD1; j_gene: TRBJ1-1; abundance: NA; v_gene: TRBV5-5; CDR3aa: CASSSTPGGCKNTEAFF; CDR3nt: TGTGCCAGCAGCTCGACCCCAGGGGGCTGTAAGAACACTGAAGCTTTCTTT
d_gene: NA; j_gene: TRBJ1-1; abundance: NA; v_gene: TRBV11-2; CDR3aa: CASSSPKNTEAFF; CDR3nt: TGTGCCAGCAGCTCCCCAAAGAACACTGAAGCTTTCTTT
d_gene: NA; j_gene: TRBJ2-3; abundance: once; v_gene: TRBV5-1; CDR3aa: CASSLSGISGTDTQYF; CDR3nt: TGCGCCAGCAGCTTGTCGGGGATATCTGGCACAGATACGCAGTATTTT
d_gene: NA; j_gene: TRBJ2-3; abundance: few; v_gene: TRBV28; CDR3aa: CASSLVTVGSSTDTQYF; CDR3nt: TGTGCCAGCAGTTTAGTTACGGTCGGTTCTAGCACAGATACGCAGTATTTT
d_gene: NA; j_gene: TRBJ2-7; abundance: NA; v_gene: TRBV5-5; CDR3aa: CASRELRASGDEQYF; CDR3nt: TGTGCCAGCAGGGAATTGAGGGCCAGCGGCGACGAGCAGTACTTC
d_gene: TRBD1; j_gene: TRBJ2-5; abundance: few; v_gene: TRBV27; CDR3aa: CASRGDRVNGRETQYF; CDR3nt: TGTGCCAGCAGAGGCGACAGGGTCAATGGAAGAGAGACCCAGTACTTC
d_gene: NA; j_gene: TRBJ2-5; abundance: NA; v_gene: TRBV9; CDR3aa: CASSVGNFGPFTQYF; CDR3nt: TGTGCCAGCAGCGTAGGCAATTTCGGACCTTTTACCCAGTACTTC
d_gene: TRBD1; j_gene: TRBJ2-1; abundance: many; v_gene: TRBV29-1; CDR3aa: CSVLLIFGTGDYNEQFF; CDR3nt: TGCAGCGTCCTCCTAATTTTCGGGACAGGGGATTACAATGAGCAGTTCTTC
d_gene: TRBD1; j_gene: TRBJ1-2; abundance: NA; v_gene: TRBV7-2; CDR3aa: CAGSRDRDYGYTF; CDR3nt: TGTGCCGGCAGCAGGGACAGGGACTATGGCTACACCTTC
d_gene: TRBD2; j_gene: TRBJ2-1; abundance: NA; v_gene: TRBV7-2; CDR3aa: CASRPSGTSGTNEQFF; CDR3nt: TGTGCCAGCAGACCTTCCGGGACTAGCGGGACCAATGAGCAGTTCTTC
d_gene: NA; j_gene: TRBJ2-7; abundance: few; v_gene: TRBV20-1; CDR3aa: CSAGNLQGGVYEQYF; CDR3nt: TGCAGTGCCGGCAACCTACAGGGGGGGGTTTACGAGCAGTACTTC
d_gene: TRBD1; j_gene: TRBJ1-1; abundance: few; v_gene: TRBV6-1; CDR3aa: CASSRTGGVLAFF; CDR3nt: TGTGCCAGCAGCCGAACAGGGGGCGTCTTAGCTTTCTTT
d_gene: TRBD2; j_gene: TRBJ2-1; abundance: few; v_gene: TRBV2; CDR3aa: CASSETSGDISWGSYNEQFF; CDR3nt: TGTGCCAGCAGCGAAACTAGCGGGGATATCTCCTGGGGGTCCTACAATGAGCAGTTCTTC
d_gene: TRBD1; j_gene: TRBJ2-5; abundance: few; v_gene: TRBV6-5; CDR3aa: CASSPRDRGWEQYF; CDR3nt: TGTGCCAGCAGTCCCCGGGACAGGGGGTGGGAGCAGTACTTC
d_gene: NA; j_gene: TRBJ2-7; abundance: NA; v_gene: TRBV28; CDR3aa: CASSYYYEQYF; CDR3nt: TGTGCCAGCAGTTATTACTACGAGCAGTACTTC
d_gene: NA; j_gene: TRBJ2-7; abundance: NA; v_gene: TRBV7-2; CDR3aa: CASSFVGDEQYF; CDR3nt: TGTGCCAGCAGCTTTGTGGGGGACGAGCAGTACTTC
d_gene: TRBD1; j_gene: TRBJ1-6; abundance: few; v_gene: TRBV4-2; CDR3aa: CASNRENRGSGSPLHF; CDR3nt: TGTGCCAGCAACCGAGAGAACAGGGGAAGCGGATCACCCCTCCACTTT
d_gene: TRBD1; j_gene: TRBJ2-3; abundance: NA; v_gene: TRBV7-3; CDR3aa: CASSLTGGKGDTQYF; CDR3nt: TGTGCCAGCAGCTTAACAGGGGGCAAAGGGGATACGCAGTATTTT
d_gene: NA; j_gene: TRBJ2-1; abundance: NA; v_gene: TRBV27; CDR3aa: CASPQAYEQFF; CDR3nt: TGTGCCAGCCCCCAGGCCTATGAGCAGTTCTTC
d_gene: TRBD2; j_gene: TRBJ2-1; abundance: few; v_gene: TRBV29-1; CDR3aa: CSVRRTRPNEQFF; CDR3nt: TGCAGCGTTCGGAGGACTAGGCCTAATGAGCAGTTCTTC
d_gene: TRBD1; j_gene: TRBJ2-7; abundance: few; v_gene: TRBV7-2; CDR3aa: CASSLAHPGQGGYEQYF; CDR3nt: TGTGCCAGCAGCTTAGCCCACCCGGGACAGGGGGGCTACGAGCAGTACTTC